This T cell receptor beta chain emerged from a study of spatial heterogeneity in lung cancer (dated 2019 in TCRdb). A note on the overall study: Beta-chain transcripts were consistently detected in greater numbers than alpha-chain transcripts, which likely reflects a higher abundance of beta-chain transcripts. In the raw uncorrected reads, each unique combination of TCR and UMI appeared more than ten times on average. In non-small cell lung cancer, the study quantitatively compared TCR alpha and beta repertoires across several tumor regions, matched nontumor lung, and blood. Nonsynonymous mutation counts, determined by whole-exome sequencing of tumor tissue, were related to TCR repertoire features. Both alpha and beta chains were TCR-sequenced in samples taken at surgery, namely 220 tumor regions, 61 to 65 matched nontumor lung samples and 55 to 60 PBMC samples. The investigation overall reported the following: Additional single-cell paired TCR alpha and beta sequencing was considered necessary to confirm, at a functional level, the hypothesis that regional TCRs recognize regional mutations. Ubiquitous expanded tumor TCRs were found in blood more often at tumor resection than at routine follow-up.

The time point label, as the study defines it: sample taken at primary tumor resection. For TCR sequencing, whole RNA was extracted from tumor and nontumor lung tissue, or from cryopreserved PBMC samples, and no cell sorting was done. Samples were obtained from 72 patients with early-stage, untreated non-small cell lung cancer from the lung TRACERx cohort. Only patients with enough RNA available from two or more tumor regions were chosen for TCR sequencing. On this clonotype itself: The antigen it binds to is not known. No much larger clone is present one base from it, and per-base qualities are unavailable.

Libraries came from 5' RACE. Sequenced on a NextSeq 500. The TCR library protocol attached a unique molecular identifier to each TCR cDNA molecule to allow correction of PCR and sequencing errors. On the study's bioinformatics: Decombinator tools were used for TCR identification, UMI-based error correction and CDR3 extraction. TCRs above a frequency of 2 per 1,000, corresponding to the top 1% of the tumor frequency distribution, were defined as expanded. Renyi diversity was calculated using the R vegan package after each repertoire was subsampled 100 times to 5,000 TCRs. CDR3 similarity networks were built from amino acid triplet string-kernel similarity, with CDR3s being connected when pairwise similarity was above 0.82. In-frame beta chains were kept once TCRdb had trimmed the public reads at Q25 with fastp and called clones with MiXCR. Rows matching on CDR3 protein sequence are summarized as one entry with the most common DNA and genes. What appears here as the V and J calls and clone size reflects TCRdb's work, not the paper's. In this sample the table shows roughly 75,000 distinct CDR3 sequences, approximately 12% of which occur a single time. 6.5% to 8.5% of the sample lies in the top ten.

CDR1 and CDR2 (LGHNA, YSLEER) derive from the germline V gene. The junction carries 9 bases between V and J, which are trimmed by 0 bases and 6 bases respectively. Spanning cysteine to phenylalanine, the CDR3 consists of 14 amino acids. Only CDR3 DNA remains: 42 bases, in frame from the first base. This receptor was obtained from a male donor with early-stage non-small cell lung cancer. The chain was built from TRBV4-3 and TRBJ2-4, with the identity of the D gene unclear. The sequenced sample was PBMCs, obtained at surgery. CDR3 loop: CASSQELSGNIQYF. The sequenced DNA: TGCGCCAGCAGCCAAGAATTATCGGGAAACATTCAGTACTTC.